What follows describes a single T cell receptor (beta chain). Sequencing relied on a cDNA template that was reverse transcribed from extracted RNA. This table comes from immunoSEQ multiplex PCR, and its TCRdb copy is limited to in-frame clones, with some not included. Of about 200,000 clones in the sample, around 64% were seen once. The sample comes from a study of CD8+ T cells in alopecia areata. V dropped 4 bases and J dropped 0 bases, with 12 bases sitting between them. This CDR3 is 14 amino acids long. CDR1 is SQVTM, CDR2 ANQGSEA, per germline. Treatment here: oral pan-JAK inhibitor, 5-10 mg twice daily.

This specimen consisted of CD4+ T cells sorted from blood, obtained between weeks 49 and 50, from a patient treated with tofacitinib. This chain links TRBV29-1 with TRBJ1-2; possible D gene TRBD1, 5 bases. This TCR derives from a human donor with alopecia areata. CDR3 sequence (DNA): TGCAGCGTTGCTACCTCGACAGCTAACTATGGCTACACCTTC. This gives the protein CSVATSTANYGYTF. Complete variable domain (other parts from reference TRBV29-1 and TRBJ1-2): SAVISQKPSRDICQRGTSLTIQCQVDSQVTMMFWYRQQPGQSLTLIATANQGSEATYESGFVIDKFPISRPNLTFSTLTVSNMSPEDSSIYLCSVATSTANYGYTFGSGTRLTVV.